This note documents a single T cell receptor (beta chain) sequence. The table came from immunoSEQ multiplex PCR; TCRdb's copy has only in-frame clones and leaves some out. In the table there are about 230,000 clones, 83% of which are singletons. The data are from a study of blood T cell repertoires in COVID-19. V shed 6 bases and J shed 6 bases, with 14 bases lying between them. Germline CDR1 is SNHLY and CDR2 is FYNNEI. The CDR3 has 13 residues. This receptor was obtained from a woman between 45 and 65 years old with acute or convalescent COVID-19. The chain is built from TRBV2 and TRBJ1-1; a weak D match, TRBD1 (5 bases). The sequenced sample consisted of peripheral blood. The CDR3 nucleotides are TGTGCCAGCAGGGGACGACGCGGGGCTGAAGCTTTCTTT. Amino acids: CASRGRRGAEAFF.